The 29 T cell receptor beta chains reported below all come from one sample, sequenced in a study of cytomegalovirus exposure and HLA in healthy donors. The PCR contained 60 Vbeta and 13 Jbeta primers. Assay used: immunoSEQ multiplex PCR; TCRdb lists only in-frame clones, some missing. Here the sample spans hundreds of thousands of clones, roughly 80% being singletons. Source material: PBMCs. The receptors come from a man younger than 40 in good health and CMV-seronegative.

CDR3 DNA: TGTGCCAGCAGCTTAGGGTCAGGGGCGCGCACAGATACGCAGTATTTT. This encodes CASSLGSGARTDTQYF. The chain combines TRBV7-2 with TRBJ2-3; perhaps TRBD1 as D (6 bases). CDR1 and CDR2 (germline): SGHTA, FQGNSA. The CDR3 is made up of 16 amino acids. Trimming stripped 1 base from V and 1 base from J, with 12 bases between.

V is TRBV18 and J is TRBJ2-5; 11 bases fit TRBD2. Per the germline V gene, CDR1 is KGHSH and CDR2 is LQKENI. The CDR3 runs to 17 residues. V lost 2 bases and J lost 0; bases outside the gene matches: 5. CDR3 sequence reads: CASSPIPSGGNQETQYF. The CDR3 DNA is TGTGCCAGCTCACCAATACCTAGCGGGGGGAACCAAGAGACCCAGTACTTC.

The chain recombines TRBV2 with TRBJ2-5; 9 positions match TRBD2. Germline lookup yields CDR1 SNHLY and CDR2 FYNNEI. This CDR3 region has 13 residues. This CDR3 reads CVTPETSGETQYF. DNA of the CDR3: TGTGTTACCCCGGAGACTAGCGGTGAGACCCAGTACTTC. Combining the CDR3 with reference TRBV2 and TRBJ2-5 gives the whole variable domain EPEVTQTPSHQVTQMGQEVILRCVPISNHLYFYWYRQILGQKVEFLVSFYNNEISEKSEIFDDQFSVERPDGSNFTLKIRSTKLEDSAMYFCVTPETSGETQYFGPGTRLLVL.

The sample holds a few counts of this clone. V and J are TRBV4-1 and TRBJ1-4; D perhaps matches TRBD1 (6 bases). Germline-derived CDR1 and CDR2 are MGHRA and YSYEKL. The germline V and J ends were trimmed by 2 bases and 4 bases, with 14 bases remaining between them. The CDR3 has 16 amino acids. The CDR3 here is CASSQLNRDHNEKLFF. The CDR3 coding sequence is TGCGCCAGCAGCCAACTAAACAGGGACCATAATGAAAAACTGTTTTTT.

The CDR3 sequence is CASSTGQGGGTQYF. The CDR3 bases are TGTGCCAGCAGTACGGGACAGGGAGGGGGTACGCAGTATTTT. V gene TRBV27 combines with J gene TRBJ2-3, with 9 bases fitting TRBD1. Germline CDR1 and CDR2: MNHEY and SMNVEV (reference sequence). V gave up 5 bases and J gave up 8 bases; unmatched junction bases: 8. This CDR3 region has 14 residues.

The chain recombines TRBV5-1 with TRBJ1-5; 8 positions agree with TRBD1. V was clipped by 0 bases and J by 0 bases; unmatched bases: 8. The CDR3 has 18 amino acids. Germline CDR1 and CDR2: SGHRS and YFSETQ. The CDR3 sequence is CASSLGQGSGYSNQPQHF. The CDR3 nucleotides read TGCGCCAGCAGCTTGGGACAGGGGAGCGGATATAGCAATCAGCCCCAGCATTTT.

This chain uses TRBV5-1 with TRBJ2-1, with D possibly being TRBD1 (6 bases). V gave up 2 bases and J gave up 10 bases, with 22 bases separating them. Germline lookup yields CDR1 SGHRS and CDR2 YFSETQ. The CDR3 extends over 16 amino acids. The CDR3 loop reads CASSLISGTQLSEQFF. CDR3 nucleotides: TGCGCCAGCAGCTTAATTTCCGGGACACAGCTTTCGGAGCAGTTCTTC. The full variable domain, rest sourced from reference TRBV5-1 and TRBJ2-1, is KAGVTQTPRYLIKTRGQQVTLSCSPISGHRSVSWYQQTPGQGLQFLFEYFSETQRNKGNFPGRFSGRQFSNSRSEMNVSTLELGDSALYLCASSLISGTQLSEQFFGPGTRLTVL.

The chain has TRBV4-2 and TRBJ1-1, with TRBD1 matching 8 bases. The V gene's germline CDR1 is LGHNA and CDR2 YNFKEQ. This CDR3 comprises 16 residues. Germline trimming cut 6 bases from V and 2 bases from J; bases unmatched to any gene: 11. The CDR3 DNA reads TGTGCCAGCAGGACCGCCACGGGACAGGCTAACACTGAAGCTTTCTTT. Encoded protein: CASRTATGQANTEAFF.

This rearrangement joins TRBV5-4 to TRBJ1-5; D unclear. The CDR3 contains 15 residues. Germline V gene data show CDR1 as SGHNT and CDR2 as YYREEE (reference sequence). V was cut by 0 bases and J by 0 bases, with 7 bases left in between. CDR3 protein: CASSLGGSSNQPQHF. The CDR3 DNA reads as TGTGCCAGCAGCTTGGGAGGGTCTAGCAATCAGCCCCAGCATTTT.

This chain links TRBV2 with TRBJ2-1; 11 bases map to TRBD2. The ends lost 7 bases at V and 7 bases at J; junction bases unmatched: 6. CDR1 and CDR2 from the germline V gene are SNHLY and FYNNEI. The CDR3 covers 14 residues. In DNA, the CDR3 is TGTGCCAGCATTCTACTAGCGGGGGCGAATGAGCAGTTCTTC. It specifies CASILLAGANEQFF.

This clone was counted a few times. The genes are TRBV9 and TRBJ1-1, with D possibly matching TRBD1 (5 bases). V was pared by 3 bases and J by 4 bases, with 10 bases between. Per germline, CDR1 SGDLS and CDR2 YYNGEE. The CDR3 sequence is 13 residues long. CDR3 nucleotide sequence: TGTGCCAGCAGCGAGCGGGGGGGCACTGAAGCTTTCTTT. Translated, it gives CASSERGGTEAFF.

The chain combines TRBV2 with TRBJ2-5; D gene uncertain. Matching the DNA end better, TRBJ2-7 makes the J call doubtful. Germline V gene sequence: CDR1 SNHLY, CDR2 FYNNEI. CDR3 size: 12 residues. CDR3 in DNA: TGTGCCAGCAGGAGGAACGGCAACGAGCAGTACTTC. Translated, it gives CASRRNGNEQYF.

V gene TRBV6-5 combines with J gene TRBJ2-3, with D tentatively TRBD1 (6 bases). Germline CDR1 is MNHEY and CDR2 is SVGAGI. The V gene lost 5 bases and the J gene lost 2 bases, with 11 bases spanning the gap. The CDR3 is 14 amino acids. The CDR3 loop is CASSPDRFTDTQYF. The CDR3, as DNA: TGTGCCAGCAGTCCAGACAGGTTCACAGATACGCAGTATTTT.

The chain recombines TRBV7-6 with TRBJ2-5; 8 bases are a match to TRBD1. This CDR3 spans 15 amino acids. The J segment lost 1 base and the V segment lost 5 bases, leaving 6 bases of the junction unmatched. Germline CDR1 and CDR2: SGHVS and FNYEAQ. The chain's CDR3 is CASSAWTGPQETQYF. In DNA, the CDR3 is TGTGCCAGCAGCGCCTGGACAGGGCCCCAAGAGACCCAGTACTTC. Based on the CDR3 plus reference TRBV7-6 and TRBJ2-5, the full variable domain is GAGVSQSPRYKVTKRGQDVALRCDPISGHVSLYWYRQALGQGPEFLTYFNYEAQQDKSGLPNDRFSAERPEGSISTLTIQRTEQRDSAMYRCASSAWTGPQETQYFGPGTRLLVL.

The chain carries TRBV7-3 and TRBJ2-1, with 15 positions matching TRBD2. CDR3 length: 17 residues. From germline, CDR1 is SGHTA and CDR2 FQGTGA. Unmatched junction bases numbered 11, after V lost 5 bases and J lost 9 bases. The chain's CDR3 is CASSPQGLAGGAGEQFF. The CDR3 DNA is TGTGCCAGCAGCCCCCAAGGACTAGCGGGGGGGGCGGGTGAGCAGTTCTTC.

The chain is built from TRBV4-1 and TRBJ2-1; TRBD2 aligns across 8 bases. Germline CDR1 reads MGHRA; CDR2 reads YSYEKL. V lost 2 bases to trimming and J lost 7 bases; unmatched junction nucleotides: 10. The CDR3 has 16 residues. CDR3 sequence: CASSQQSGGYQNEQFF. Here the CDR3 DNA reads TGCGCCAGCAGCCAACAAAGCGGGGGTTACCAAAATGAGCAGTTCTTC.

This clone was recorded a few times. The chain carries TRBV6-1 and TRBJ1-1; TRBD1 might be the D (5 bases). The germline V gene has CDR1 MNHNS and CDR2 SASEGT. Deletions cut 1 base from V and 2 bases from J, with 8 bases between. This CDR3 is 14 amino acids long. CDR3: CASSEGGGNTEAFF. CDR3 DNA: TGTGCCAGCAGTGAAGGGGGGGGAAACACTGAAGCTTTCTTT.

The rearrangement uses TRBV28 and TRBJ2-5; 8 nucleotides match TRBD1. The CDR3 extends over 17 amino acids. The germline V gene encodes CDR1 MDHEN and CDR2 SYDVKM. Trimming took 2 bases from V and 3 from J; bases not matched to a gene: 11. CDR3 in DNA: TGTGCCAGCAGTTTAGACGGGACAGGTCATTTCGAAGAGACCCAGTACTTC. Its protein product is CASSLDGTGHFEETQYF. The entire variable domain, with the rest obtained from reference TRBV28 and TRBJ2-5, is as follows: DVKVTQSSRYLVKRTGEKVFLECVQDMDHENMFWYRQDPGLGLRLIYFSYDVKMKEKGDIPEGYSVSREKKERFSLILESASTNQTSMYLCASSLDGTGHFEETQYFGPGTRLLVL.

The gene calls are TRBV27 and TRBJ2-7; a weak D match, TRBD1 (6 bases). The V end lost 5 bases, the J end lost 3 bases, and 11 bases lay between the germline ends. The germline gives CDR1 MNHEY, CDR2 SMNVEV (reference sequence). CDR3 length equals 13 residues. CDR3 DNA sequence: TGTGCCAGCAGTCGGACAGCGAACTACGAGCAGTACTTC. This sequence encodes CASSRTANYEQYF.

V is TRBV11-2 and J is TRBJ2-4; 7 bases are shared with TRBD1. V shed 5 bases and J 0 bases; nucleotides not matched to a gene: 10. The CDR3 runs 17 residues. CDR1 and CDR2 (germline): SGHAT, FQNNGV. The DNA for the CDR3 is TGTGCCAGCAGCCCTAGACAGGGTCTACTAGCCAAAAACATTCAGTACTTC. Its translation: CASSPRQGLLAKNIQYF.

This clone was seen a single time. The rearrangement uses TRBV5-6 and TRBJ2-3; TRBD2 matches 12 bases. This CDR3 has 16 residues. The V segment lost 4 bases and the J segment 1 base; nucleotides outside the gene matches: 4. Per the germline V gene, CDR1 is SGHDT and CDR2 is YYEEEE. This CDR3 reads CASSRRTSGGTDTQYF. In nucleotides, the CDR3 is TGTGCCAGCAGCCGGAGGACTAGCGGGGGCACAGATACGCAGTATTTT.

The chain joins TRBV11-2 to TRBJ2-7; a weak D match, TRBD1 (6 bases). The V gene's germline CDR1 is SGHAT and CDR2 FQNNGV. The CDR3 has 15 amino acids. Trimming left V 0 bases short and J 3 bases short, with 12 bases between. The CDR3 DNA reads TGTGCCAGCAGCTTAGACAGGGGACCTTACTACGAGCAGTACTTC. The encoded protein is CASSLDRGPYYEQYF.

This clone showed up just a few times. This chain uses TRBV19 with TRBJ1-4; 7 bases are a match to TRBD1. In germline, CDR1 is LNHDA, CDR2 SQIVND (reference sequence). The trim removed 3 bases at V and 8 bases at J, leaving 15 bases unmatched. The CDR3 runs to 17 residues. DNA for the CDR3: TGTGCCAGTAGTATTCGTCCGACAGGGTGGAGGCAAGAAAAACTGTTTTTT. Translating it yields CASSIRPTGWRQEKLFF. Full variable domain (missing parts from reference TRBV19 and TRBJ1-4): DGGITQSPKYLFRKEGQNVTLSCEQNLNHDAMYWYRQDPGQGLRLIYYSQIVNDFQKGDIAEGYSVSREKKESFPLTVTSAQKNPTAFYLCASSIRPTGWRQEKLFFGSGTQLSVL.

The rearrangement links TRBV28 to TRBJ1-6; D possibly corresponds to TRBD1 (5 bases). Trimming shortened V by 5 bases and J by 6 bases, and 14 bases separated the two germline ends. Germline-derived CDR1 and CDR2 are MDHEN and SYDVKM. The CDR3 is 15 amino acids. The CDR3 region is CASSPARDFNSPLHF. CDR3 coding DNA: TGTGCCAGCAGTCCCGCCAGGGACTTTAATTCACCCCTCCACTTT.

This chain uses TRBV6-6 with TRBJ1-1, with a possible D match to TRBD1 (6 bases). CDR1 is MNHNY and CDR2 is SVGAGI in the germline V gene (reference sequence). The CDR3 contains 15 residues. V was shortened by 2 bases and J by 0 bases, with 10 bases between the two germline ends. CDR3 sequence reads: CASSYRGQLNTEAFF. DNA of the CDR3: TGTGCCAGCAGTTACCGCGGACAGCTGAACACTGAAGCTTTCTTT.

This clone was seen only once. The CDR3 DNA is TGTGCAGGGGGAAACAGGGCCACGGGCACAGATACGCAGTATTTT. Protein: CAGGNRATGTDTQYF. This chain connects TRBV6-1 to TRBJ2-3; TRBD1 is a possible D gene (6 bases). Germline loops: CDR1 MNHNS, CDR2 SASEGT. This CDR3 is built from 15 residues.

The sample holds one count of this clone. CDR3: CASSPGTSGGGTDTQYF. DNA of the CDR3: TGTGCCAGCAGTCCTGGGACTAGCGGGGGGGGCACAGATACGCAGTATTTT. The chain joins TRBV2 to TRBJ2-3; TRBD2 matches at 16 bases. Germline lookup yields CDR1 SNHLY and CDR2 FYNNEI. V dropped 5 bases and J dropped 1; count of bases not matched to a gene: 3. CDR3 size: 17 residues.

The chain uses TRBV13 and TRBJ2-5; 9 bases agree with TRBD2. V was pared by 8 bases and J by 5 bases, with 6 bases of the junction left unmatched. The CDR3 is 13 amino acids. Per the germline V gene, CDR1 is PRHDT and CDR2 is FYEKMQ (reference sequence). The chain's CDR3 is CASGGGALETQYF. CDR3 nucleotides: TGTGCCAGCGGCGGGGGGGCCCTCGAGACCCAGTACTTC.

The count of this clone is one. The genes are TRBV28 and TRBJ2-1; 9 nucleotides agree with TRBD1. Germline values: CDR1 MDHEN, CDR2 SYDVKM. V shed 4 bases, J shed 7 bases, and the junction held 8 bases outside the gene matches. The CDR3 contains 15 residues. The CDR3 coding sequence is TGTGCCAGCAGTTCCGTACAGGGGGCATTAAATGAGCAGTTCTTC. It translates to CASSSVQGALNEQFF.